This T cell receptor (beta chain) was retrieved from a study of T cell clonality in common variable immunodeficiency. This clone was picked up many times. The read terminates 3 residues ahead of where the CDR3 ends, so the germline J gene completes it. Libraries were prepared by immunoSEQ multiplex PCR; TCRdb keeps only in-frame clonotypes and omits some of them. Reported are about 40,000 clones, none seen only once; the ten largest carry around 2.1%. The J segment lost 5 bases and the V segment lost 3 bases, leaving 4 bases of the junction unmatched. Germline CDR1 reads MNHEY; CDR2 reads SMNVEV (reference sequence). This CDR3 comprises 15 residues.

The chain uses TRBV27 and TRBJ2-3; TRBD2 aligns across 11 bases. This receptor was taken from a person between 18 and 70 years old in good health. Source material: peripheral blood mononuclear cells. The sequenced part of the CDR3 DNA is TGTGCCAGCAGTTTGGCACTAGCGGGAGTAGATACG. It is translated as CASSLALAGVDT. Given in full, the CDR3 is CASSLALAGVDTQYF.